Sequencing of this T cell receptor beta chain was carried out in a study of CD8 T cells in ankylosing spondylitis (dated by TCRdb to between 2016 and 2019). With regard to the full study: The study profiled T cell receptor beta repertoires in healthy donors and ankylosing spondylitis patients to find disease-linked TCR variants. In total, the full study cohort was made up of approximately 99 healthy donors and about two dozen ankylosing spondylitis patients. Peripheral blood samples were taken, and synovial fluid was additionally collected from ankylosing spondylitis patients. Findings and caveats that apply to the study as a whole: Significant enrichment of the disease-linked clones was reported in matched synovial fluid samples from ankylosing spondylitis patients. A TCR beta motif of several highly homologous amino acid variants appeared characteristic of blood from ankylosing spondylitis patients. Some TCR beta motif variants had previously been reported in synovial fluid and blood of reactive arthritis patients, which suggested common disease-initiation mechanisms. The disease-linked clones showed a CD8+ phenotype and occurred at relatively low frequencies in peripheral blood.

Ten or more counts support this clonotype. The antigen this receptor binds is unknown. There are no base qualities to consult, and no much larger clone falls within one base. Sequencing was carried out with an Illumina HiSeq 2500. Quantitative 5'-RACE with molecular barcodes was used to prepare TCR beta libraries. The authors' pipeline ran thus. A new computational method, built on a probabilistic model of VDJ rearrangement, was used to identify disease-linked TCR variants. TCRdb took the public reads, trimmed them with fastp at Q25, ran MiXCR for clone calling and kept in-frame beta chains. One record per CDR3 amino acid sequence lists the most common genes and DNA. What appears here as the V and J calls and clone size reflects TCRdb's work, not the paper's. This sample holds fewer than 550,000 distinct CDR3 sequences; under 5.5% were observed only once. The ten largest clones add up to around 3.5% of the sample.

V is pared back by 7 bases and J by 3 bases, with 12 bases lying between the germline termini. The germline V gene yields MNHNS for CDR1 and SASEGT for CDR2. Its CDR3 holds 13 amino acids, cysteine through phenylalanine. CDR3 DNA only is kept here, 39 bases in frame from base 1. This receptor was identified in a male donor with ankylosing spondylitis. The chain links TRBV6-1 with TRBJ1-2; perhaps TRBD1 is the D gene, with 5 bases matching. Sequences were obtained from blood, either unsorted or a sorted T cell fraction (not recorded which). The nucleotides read TGTGCCAGCAAATTGGAGGGGTACTATGGCTACACCTTC. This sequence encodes CASKLEGYYGYTF.